This entry describes one T cell receptor (beta chain). The antigen is unknown. Relative to the germline gene, one junction end is altered; a read error may explain this. Unsorted bulk tissue (roughly 17-34 mg) underwent RNA and DNA co-extraction. The sample comes from a study of tumor-infiltrating lymphocytes in primary liver carcinoma. General observations from the study: Blood's top-250-clone fraction was significantly lower than that of tumors (p = 0.039).

This CDR3 has 13 residues. Germline V gene sequence: CDR1 SQVTM, CDR2 ANQGSEA. The investigators made TCR beta cDNA from approximately 0.5 ug total RNA, using a constant-region primer. Each TCR beta library was derived from three nested multiplex PCR rounds that employed slightly modified ARM-PCR. The opening two PCR rounds, approximately 10 cycles each, paired TRBV1-TRBV30 forward primers with a C-beta reverse primer. TCRdb fed the multiplex PCR reads into MiXCR, producing one record per CDR3 protein. The sample has about 23,000 distinct CDR3 sequences, around 77% seen once; the top ten hold about 31%.

The sample was liver tumor tissue from sampling region 5. The sample's subset: tumor region T5, tumor centre. The chain has TRBV29-1 and TRBJ2-2; TRBD2 aligns across 10 bases. This receptor was identified in a woman aged 25 to 39 with primary liver carcinoma and hepatitis B virus infection. Here the CDR3 reads CSVVLAGVREPFF. CDR3 DNA: TGCAGCGTTGTCCTAGCGGGAGTCAGGGAGCCGTTTTTT.